Below are 19 T cell receptor beta chains sequenced from a single sample in a study of beta chain features in type 1 diabetes. cDNA synthesis used the whole RNA isolate, giving expressed TCRB sequences. Profiled with immunoSEQ multiplex PCR; TCRdb holds only in-frame clones, not every one. The sample holds roughly 400,000 clones, about 14% seen once. The sequencing input was naive CD4+ T cells from blood. Receptors were obtained from a woman aged 18-30 years in good health.

The genes are TRBV28 and TRBJ2-5, with a weak D call TRBD2 (5 bases). CDR3 length equals 14 residues. Between the trimmed V and J ends, which lost 7 bases and 3 bases, there was a span of 15 bases. Germline lookup yields CDR1 MDHEN and CDR2 SYDVKM. CDR3 sequence (DNA): TGTGCCAGCAACCGACCCAACGGGGAAGAGACCCAGTACTTC. Its protein product is CASNRPNGEETQYF.

The chain joins TRBV4-3 to TRBJ2-1; 7 bases fit TRBD1. The CDR3 covers 15 residues. The V segment lost 3 bases and the J segment 7 bases; nucleotides outside the gene matches: 9. Germline V gene data show CDR1 as LGHNA and CDR2 as YSLEER. This CDR3 reads CASSHFQGVVNEQFF. CDR3 nucleotides: TGCGCCAGCAGCCATTTCCAGGGGGTCGTTAATGAGCAGTTCTTC.

The chain is built from TRBV29-1 and TRBJ2-1; TRBD1 matches 9 bases. CDR1 SQVTM and CDR2 ANQGSEA come from the germline V gene. After removal of 4 bases from V and 3 bases from J, the junction contained 7 bases not matched to a gene. The length of the CDR3 is 15 residues. CDR3 in DNA: TGCAGCGTTGGTTGGGGACAGGGAGGCTACAATGAGCAGTTCTTC. Its translation is CSVGWGQGGYNEQFF.

J is TRBJ2-3 and V is TRBV4-2; perhaps TRBD1 as D (6 bases). Germline CDR1 LGHNA, CDR2 YNFKEQ. Trimming left V 4 bases short and J 2 bases short, with 10 bases between. CDR3 size: 14 residues. CDR3 in DNA: TGTGCCAGCAGCCTAGGGGGAGTCACAGATACGCAGTATTTT. Translation: CASSLGGVTDTQYF.

This clone was found a few times. The rearrangement joins TRBV18 to TRBJ2-2, with D hard to call. CDR3 length equals 15 residues. V was pared by 1 base and J by 1 base, with 7 bases between. Germline CDR1 is KGHSH and CDR2 is LQKENI. The CDR3 is CASSPLARNTGELFF. DNA of the CDR3: TGTGCCAGCTCACCACTGGCCAGGAACACCGGGGAGCTGTTTTTT. Full variable domain (outside the CDR3, taken from reference TRBV18 and TRBJ2-2): NAGVMQNPRHLVRRRGQEARLRCSPMKGHSHVYWYRQLPEEGLKFMVYLQKENIIDESGMPKERFSAEFPKEGPSILRIQQVVRGDSAAYFCASSPLARNTGELFFGEGSRLTVL.

In its sample, this clone was seen a few times. The chain links TRBV4-1 to TRBJ1-4; D not certain. The germline gives CDR1 MGHRA, CDR2 YSYEKL. Deletions cut 1 base from V and 2 bases from J, with 5 bases between. This CDR3 is 14 amino acids long. The CDR3 region is CASSQARTNEKLFF. CDR3 coding DNA: TGCGCCAGCAGCCAAGCTCGGACTAATGAAAAACTGTTTTTT.

The chain uses TRBV18 and TRBJ2-7; 10 positions agree with TRBD1. Germline-derived CDR1 and CDR2 are KGHSH and LQKENI. The CDR3 runs 15 residues. V gave up 6 bases and J gave up 1 base; unmatched junction bases: 6. In DNA form, the CDR3 reads TGTGCCAGCTCCCAGGACAGGGGGGGTTCCTACGAGCAGTACTTC. Amino acid sequence: CASSQDRGGSYEQYF.

The J gene is TRBJ2-5, the V gene TRBV5-1, with TRBD1 identical over 7 bases. The CDR3 extends over 14 amino acids. CDR1 is SGHRS, CDR2 YFSETQ, per germline. Germline trimming cut 6 bases from V and 5 bases from J; bases unmatched to any gene: 10. Written as DNA, the CDR3 is TGCGCCAGCAACCGGGCCCTACAGGGGGAGACCCAGTACTTC. As protein: CASNRALQGETQYF. Variable domain in full (rest from reference TRBV5-1 and TRBJ2-5): KAGVTQTPRYLIKTRGQQVTLSCSPISGHRSVSWYQQTPGQGLQFLFEYFSETQRNKGNFPGRFSGRQFSNSRSEMNVSTLELGDSALYLCASNRALQGETQYFGPGTRLLVL.

This clone has a handful of counts. The chain uses TRBV21-1 and TRBJ1-1; the D call of TRBD1 is as the table states it, not checked on the DNA. TRBV21-1 is a pseudogene. There are 18 residues in the CDR3. The CDR3 sequence: CASSKNRSPRSLNTEAFF. The CDR3 nucleotides read TGTGCCAGCAGCAAAAACAGGTCTCCCCGTTCATTGAACACTGAAGCTTTCTTT.

This clone was observed a few times. The gene calls are TRBV7-2 and TRBJ2-7; TRBD2 is a possible D gene (6 bases). CDR3 length: 15 residues. CDR1 and CDR2 (germline): SGHTA, FQGNSA. V lost 5 bases to trimming and J lost 0 bases, with 14 bases between them. CDR3 in amino acids: CASSLSVGGSYEQYF. CDR3 DNA sequence: TGTGCCAGCAGCCTCTCCGTCGGGGGCTCCTACGAGCAGTACTTC.

The chain is built from TRBV2 and TRBJ1-1; 9 nucleotides line up with TRBD1. Germline-derived CDR1 and CDR2 are SNHLY and FYNNEI. J lost 3 bases, V lost 6 bases, and 2 bases had no gene match. This CDR3 has 13 amino acids. In DNA, the CDR3 is TGTGCCAGCAGGAGGACAGGGGACACTGAAGCTTTCTTT. Translated, it gives CASRRTGDTEAFF.

The V gene is TRBV4-3, the J gene TRBJ2-1, with TRBD1 matching over 7 bases. Germline CDR1 is LGHNA and CDR2 is YSLEER. The J segment lost 3 bases and the V segment lost 3 bases, leaving 11 bases of the junction unmatched. The CDR3 contains 17 residues. The CDR3 region has the DNA TGCGCCAGCAGCCACCTGACAGGGTCCTTAGGCTACAATGAGCAGTTCTTC. It translates to CASSHLTGSLGYNEQFF.

Only a few counts were recorded for this clone. The chain uses TRBV19 and TRBJ2-2; 8 bases align to TRBD1. Germline-derived CDR1 and CDR2 are LNHDA and SQIVND (reference sequence). This CDR3 has 15 residues. The junction had 11 bases not matched to a gene; V was cut back by 10 bases and J by 4 bases. CDR3 residues: CATRTGTPLTGELFF. CDR3 in DNA: TGTGCCACCAGGACAGGGACACCTCTCACCGGGGAGCTGTTTTTT.

The J gene is TRBJ2-4, the V gene TRBV14; D may be TRBD2 (5 bases). Trimming removed 1 base at V and 6 bases at J, with 7 bases between. The CDR3 length is 13 residues. CDR1 and CDR2 (germline): SGHDN, FVKESK. The CDR3 nucleotides read TGTGCCAGCAGCCAAGCGGGGTCAAACATTCAGTACTTC. Amino acid sequence: CASSQAGSNIQYF.

This clone came up a few times. The genes are TRBV9 and TRBJ2-3; the D is unclear. V lost 0 bases and J 0 bases, leaving 8 bases between the germline ends. The CDR3 has 15 residues. Germline-derived CDR1 and CDR2 are SGDLS and YYNGEE. CDR3 region: CASSVVSVSTDTQYF. The CDR3 DNA is TGTGCCAGCAGCGTAGTTAGTGTGAGCACAGATACGCAGTATTTT.

This clone has a handful of counts. The chain couples TRBV4-2 to TRBJ2-2; TRBD2 aligns across 13 bases. The CDR3 runs to 16 residues. V shed 3 bases and J 6 bases; nucleotides not matched to a gene: 4. The germline CDR1 and CDR2 sequences are LGHNA and YNFKEQ. As DNA, the CDR3 is TGTGCCAGCAGCCAGGGGGGACTAGCGGGACCCGGGGAGCTGTTTTTT. Its protein is CASSQGGLAGPGELFF.

In this sample, this clone turned up a few times. The V and J genes are TRBV2 and TRBJ2-5; 8 nucleotides align to TRBD1. The CDR3 contains 14 residues. Germline assignment: CDR1 SNHLY and CDR2 FYNNEI. V was pared by 8 bases and J by 3 bases, with 8 bases of the junction left unmatched. CDR3 residues: CASRRQGIEETQYF. In nucleotides, the CDR3 is TGTGCCAGCCGGCGACAGGGGATTGAAGAGACCCAGTACTTC.

CDR3 amino acids: CAWSTQGWEQYF. The DNA of the CDR3 is TGTGCCTGGAGTACTCAGGGTTGGGAGCAGTACTTC. The chain recombines TRBV30 with TRBJ2-7, with D perhaps TRBD1 (5 bases). Germline CDR1 is GTSNPN and CDR2 is SVGIG (reference sequence). The CDR3 runs 12 residues. Trimming took 2 bases from V and 7 from J, leaving 12 bases between them.

The CDR3 DNA reads as TGTGCCAGCAACAGGTCCGGGACAAGTTCCTACGAGCAGTACTTC. This gives the protein CASNRSGTSSYEQYF. The V call is TRBV6-1, the J call TRBJ2-7, with D possibly being TRBD1 (6 bases). Trimming cost V 7 bases and J 1 base, with 17 bases left between them. In germline, CDR1 is MNHNS, CDR2 SASEGT. The CDR3 loop spans 15 amino acids.